This T cell receptor beta chain was recovered during a study of identifying expanded T cells in peripheral blood. Study outcomes and limitations: About 1.3 clones differed between technical replicates, versus about 17 and 20 over time. Variance in clone template counts between roughly 2-week samples significantly increased with total template count across all healthy donors.

Healthy donors had no documented immune events, such as infections, while sampled. As regards this clone: The antigen is not known. At one end, the junction sequence differs from germline, possibly due to a read error.

The CDR3 covers 14 residues. In germline, CDR1 is SEHNR, CDR2 FQNEAQ (reference sequence). Profiled with immunoSEQ multiplex PCR; TCRdb holds only in-frame clones, not every one. The data show about 54,000 clones, with over 85% seen just once and 3% to 4% held by the top ten. This TCR derives from a person aged 18 to 70 in good health. The chain uses TRBV7-9 and TRBJ2-3; 7 bases align to TRBD1. The sequenced sample was blood. The CDR3 protein is CASNLRDSYSTWDF. The CDR3 DNA reads TGTGCCAGCAATCTACGGGACAGCTACTCCACTTGGGATTTT. The full variable domain, with the rest looked up from reference TRBV7-9 and TRBJ2-3, is DTGVSQNPRHKITKRGQNVTFRCDPISEHNRLYWYRQTLGQGPEFLTYFQNEAQLEKSRLLSDRFSAERPKGSFSTLEIQRTEQGDSAMYLCASNLRDSYSTWDFGPGTRLTVL.